Listed below are T cell receptor beta chains from one sample, sequenced in a study of OX40 agonist ivuxolimab in advanced cancers. Clones were read by immunoSEQ multiplex PCR, and TCRdb kept only the in-frame ones, dropping some. Of roughly 56,000 clones in the sample, around four fifths were seen once. The source material was CD4+ or CD8+ T cells sorted from blood, sampled in a trial of the OX40 agonist ivuxolimab. The receptors derive from an adult with an advanced solid tumor such as melanoma, head and neck, liver or kidney cancer. Both conserved end residues are part of each CDR3. Size tells how often a clone was seen (once, few, many) or the class of an expanded clone, and some rows leave it out.

TRBV7-3	.	CASSHDTDTQYF
TRBV11-3	.	CASSPGTSGGPETQYF
TRBV28	.	CASSLFVGDTSTDTQYF
TRBV5-1	.	CASSLGAAFYNSPLHF
TRBV4-1	.	CASSQEAAEEGTQYF
TRBV7-2	.	CASSLGHRQPQHF
TRBV13	few	CASSSGRLSYEQYF
TRBV6-5	once	CASSYSGQGPGYEQYF
TRBV29-1	.	CSAAQGATTEAFF
TRBV11-3	.	CATRRAFGDTQYF
TRBV4-2	.	CASAGQGSAGNSPLHF
TRBV4-2	.	CASTPGGGPTGELFF
TRBV4-2	.	CASSQDREQPQHF
TRBV30	.	CAWSGGTSGALQETQYF
TRBV28	.	CASSLPGDGYTF
TRBV18	.	CASSLTGGQTQYF
TRBV7-9	.	CASSLSRGPRETQYF
TRBV14	.	CASSPLLAVNTGELFF
TRBV9	.	CASSAGNSYTGELFF
TRBV7-9	.	CASSRLGLAGGETQYF
TRBV20-1	once	CSVVGGALQYF
TRBV6-6	.	CASSYGQGSGNEKLFF